This T cell receptor beta chain was found in a study of control samples from healthy donors and cancer patients. CDR1 is SGHNT and CDR2 is YYREEE in the germline V gene (reference sequence). Trimming took 2 bases from V and 0 from J, leaving 12 bases between them. This CDR3 spans 16 amino acids. Sequenced by immunoSEQ multiplex PCR; TCRdb stores in-frame clones only, minus some. The sample has 200,000 to 250,000 clones; roughly 94% are singletons. The sample comprised blood. The V call is TRBV5-4, the J call TRBJ2-1, with D hard to call. The receptor's source is a man aged 45-65 years in good health. The CDR3 region is CASSLGGQSSYNEQFF. The CDR3 DNA is TGTGCCAGCAGCTTAGGCGGCCAGAGCTCCTACAATGAGCAGTTCTTC. Variable domain in full (rest from reference TRBV5-4 and TRBJ2-1): ETGVTQSPTHLIKTRGQQVTLRCSSQSGHNTVSWYQQALGQGPQFIFQYYREEENGRGNFPPRFSGLQFPNYSSELNVNALELDDSALYLCASSLGGQSSYNEQFFGPGTRLTVL.